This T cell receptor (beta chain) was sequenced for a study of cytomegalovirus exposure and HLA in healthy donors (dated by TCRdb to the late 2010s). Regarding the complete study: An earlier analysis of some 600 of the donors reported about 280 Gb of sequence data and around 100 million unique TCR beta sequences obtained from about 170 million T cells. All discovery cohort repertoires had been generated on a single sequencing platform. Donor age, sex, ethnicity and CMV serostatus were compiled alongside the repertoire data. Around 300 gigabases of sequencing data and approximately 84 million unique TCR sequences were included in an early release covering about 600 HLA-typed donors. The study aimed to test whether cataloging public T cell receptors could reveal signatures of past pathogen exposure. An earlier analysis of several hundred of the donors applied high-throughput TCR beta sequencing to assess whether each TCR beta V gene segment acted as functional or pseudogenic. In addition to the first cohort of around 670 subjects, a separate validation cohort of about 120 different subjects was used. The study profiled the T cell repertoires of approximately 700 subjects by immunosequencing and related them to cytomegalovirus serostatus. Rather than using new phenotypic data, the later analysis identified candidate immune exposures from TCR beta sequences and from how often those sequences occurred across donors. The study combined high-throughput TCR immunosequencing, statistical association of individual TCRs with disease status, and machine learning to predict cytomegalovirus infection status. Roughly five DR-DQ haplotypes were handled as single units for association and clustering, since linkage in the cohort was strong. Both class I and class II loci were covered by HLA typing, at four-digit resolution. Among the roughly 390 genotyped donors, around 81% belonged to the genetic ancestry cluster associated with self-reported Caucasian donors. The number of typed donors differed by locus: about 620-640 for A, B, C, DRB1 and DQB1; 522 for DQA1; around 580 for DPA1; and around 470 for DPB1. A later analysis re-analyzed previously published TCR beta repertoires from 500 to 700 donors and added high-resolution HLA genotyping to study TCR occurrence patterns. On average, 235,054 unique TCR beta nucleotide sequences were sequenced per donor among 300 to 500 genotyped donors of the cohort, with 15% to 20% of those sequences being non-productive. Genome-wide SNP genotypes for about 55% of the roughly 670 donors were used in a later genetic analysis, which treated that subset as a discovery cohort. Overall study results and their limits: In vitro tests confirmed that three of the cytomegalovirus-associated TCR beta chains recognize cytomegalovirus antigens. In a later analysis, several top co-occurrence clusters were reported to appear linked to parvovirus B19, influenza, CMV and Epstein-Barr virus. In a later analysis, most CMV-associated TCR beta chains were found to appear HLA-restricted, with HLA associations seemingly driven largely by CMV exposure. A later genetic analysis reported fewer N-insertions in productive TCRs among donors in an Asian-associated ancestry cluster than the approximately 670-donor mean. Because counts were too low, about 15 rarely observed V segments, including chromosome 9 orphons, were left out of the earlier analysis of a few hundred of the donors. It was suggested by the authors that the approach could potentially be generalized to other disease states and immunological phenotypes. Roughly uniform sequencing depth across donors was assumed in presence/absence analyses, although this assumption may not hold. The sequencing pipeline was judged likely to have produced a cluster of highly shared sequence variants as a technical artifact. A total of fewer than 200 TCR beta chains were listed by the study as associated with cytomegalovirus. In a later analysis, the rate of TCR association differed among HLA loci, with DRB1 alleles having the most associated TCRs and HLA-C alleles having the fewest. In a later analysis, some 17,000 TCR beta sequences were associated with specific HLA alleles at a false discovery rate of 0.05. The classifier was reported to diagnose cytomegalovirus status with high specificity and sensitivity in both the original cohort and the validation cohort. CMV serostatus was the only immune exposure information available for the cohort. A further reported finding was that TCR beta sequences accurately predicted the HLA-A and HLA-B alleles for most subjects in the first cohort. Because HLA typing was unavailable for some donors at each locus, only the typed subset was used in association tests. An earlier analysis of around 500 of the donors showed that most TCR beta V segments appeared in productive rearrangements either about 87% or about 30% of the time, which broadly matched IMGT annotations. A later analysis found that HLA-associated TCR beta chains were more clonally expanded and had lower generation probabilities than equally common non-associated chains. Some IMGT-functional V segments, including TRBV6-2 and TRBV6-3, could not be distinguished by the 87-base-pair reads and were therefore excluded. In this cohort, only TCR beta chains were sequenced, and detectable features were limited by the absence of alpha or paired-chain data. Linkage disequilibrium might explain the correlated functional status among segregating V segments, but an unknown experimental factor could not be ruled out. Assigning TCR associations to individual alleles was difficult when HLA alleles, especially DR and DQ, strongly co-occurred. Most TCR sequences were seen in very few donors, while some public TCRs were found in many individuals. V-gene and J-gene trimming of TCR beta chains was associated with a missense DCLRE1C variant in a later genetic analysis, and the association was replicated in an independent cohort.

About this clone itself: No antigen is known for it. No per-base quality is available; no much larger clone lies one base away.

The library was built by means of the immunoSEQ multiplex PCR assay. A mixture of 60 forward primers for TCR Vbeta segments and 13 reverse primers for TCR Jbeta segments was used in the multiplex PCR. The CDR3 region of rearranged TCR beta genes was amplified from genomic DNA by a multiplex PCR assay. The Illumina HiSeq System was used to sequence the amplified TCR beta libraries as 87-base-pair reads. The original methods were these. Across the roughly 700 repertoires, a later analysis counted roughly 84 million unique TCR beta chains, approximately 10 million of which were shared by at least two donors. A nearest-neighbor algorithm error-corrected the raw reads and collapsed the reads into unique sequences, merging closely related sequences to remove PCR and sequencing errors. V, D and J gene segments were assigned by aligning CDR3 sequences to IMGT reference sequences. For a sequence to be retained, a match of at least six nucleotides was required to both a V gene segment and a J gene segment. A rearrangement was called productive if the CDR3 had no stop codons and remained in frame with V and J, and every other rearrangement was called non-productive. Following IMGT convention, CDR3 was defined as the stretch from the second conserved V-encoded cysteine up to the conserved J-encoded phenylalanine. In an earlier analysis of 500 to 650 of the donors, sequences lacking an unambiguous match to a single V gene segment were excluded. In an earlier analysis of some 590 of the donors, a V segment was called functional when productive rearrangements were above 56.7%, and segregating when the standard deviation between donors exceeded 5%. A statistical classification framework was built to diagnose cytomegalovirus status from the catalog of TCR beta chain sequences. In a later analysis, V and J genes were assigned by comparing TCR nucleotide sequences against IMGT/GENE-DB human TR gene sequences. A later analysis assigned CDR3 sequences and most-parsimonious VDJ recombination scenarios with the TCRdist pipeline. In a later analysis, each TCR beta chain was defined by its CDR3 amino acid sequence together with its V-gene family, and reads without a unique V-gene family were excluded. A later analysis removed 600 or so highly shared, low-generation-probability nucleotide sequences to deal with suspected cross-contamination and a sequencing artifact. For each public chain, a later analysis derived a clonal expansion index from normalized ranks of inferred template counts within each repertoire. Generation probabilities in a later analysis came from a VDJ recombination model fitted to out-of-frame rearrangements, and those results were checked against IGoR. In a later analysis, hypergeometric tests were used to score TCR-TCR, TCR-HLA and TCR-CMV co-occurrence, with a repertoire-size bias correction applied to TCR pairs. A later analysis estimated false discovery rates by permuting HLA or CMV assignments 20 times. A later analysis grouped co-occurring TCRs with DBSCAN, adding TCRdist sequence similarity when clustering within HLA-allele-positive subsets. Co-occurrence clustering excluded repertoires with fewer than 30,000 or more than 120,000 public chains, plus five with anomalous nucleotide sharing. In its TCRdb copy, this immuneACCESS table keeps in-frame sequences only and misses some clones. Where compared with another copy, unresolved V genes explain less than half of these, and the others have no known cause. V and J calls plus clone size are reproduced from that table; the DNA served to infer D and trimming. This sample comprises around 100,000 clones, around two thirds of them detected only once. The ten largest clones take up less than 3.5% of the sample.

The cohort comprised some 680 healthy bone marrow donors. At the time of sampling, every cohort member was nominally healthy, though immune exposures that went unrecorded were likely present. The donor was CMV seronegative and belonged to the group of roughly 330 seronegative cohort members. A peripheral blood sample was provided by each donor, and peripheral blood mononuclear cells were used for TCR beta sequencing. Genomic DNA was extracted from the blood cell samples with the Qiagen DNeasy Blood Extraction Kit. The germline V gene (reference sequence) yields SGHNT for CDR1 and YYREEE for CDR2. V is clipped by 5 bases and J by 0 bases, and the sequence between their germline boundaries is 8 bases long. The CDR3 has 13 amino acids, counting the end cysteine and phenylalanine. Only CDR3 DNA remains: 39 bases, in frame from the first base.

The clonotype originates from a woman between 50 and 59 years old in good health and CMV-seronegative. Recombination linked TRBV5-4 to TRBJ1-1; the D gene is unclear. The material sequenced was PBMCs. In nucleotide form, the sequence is TGTGCCAGCAGATCCGTTGTGAACACTGAAGCTTTCTTT. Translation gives CASRSVVNTEAFF.